Sequencing of this T cell receptor (beta chain) was carried out in a study of vaccination and CD4 T cells after COVID-19. The wider study: A vaccine, either BNT162b2 or mRNA-1273, was given to participants in two doses. Cultures designated as controls were supplied with a CEFX pool, an HIV-1 Nef pool, or no peptide. Overall study findings and caveats: With convalescent patients, a median approximately 90% of reactive clones emerged solely after vaccination.

Treatment indicated: roughly 11-day PBMC culture with coronavirus spike peptide pools or control peptides (ViraFEST assay). Oncomine TCR Beta short-read sequencing was applied to DNA from cultured CD4+ T cells. Using its own MiXCR run on the PCR reads, TCRdb lists one record per CDR3 protein. This table holds about 18,000 distinct CDR3 sequences, roughly 70% found once. Concerning this clonotype: Antigen unknown.

The receptor's source is a human donor who had recovered from COVID-19. What was sequenced was CD4+ T cells from blood, cultured in vitro.

The CDR3 nucleotides are TGCAGTGCTCCAGGGACAGCTGAAGCTTTCTTT. Encoded protein: CSAPGTAEAFF. The chain has TRBV20-1 and TRBJ1-1; 7 positions match TRBD1. V lost 5 bases, J lost 6 bases, and 3 bases stayed unmatched. The CDR3 is made up of 11 amino acids. Germline V CDR1 and CDR2: DFQATT, SNEGSKA (reference sequence).